A single TCR beta chain is shown here with its context. Antigen unknown. A split of CD4+ cells into CD45RA+ naive and CD45RA-negative memory subsets was performed. This entry comes from a study of shared clonotypes between healthy human individuals. Study findings and constraints: Non-shared clonotypes were found to have lower generation probabilities than the clonotypes that were shared by all four of the sorted-subset donors.

TCRdb keeps only in-frame clones here, not all; method: immunoSEQ multiplex PCR. The sample yields over 950,000 clones, about 80% seen once. Germline V lookup: CDR1 SEHNR, CDR2 FQNEAQ (reference sequence). V was trimmed by 2 bases and J by 8 bases, leaving 18 bases between them. The CDR3 runs 15 residues. The sequenced sample was memory CD4+ T cells from PBMCs. Subset of the sample: CD45RA-negative fraction. The TCR was taken from a man between 18 and 29 years old in good health. Some clones in this sample may be carry-over from other donors' samples. The chain couples TRBV7-9 to TRBJ1-2; D is ambiguous. The CDR3 nucleotides are TGTGCCAGCAGCTTAAGGGCTCAGGACTTACCCGGCTACACCTTC. This sequence encodes CASSLRAQDLPGYTF.